This T cell receptor (beta chain) was captured in a study of Ad26.COV2.S vaccination and SARS-CoV-2 variants. Turning to the study itself: The donor participated in the COV1001 trial, in its Ad26.COV2.S arm.

Regarding treatment: around 19 received Ad26.COV2.S at low or high dose, single or two shots; about 5 received placebo; per-sample allocation not given. Following the first vaccine or placebo injection, samples were taken on day 63. An Ad26 vector that expressed Wuhan-strain SARS-CoV-2 spike constituted the vaccine. The protocol was immunoSEQ multiplex PCR, while the TCRdb copy is restricted to in-frame clones and leaves out a portion. The sample shows 350,000 to 600,000 clones, 89% of them seen only once. The clonotype comes from a person between 18 and 59 years old who received the Ad26.COV2.S COVID-19 vaccine or a placebo. The material sequenced was peripheral blood, taken in a trial of Ad26.COV2.S vaccine versus placebo.

This CDR3 reads CGKGRLSGNTIYF. The CDR3 region has the DNA TGCGGAAAAGGGAGACTCTCTGGAAACACCATATATTTT. The chain employs TRBV10-1 and TRBJ1-3, with D uncertain. The germline V gene encodes CDR1 WNHNN and CDR2 SYGVQD (reference sequence). This CDR3 contains 13 residues.